This passage covers 2 T cell receptor beta chains from one sample sequenced in a study of blood T cell repertoires in COVID-19. Only in-frame clones appear in the TCRdb table, and some are missing; sequencing was by immunoSEQ multiplex PCR. The table has about 15,000 clones, about 87% seen once. Material for sequencing was peripheral blood. The receptors derive from a human donor in a cohort sampled during active COVID-19.

This chain connects TRBV28 to TRBJ2-3, with 7 bases fitting TRBD2. This CDR3 has 16 residues. Germline V gives CDR1 MDHEN, CDR2 SYDVKM. Trimming at V came to 8 bases and at J to 0 bases, leaving 11 bases not matched to a gene. The DNA for the CDR3 is TGTGCCAGCGCCGCGGTGGGACTATCTAGCACAGATACGCAGTATTTT. Translated: CASAAVGLSSTDTQYF. Looking up the rest from reference TRBV28 and TRBJ2-3 gives the full variable domain: DVKVTQSSRYLVKRTGEKVFLECVQDMDHENMFWYRQDPGLGLRLIYFSYDVKMKEKGDIPEGYSVSREKKERFSLILESASTNQTSMYLCASAAVGLSSTDTQYFGPGTRLTVL.

V and J are TRBV7-7 and TRBJ2-5, with 9 nucleotides matching TRBD2. The CDR3 has 15 amino acids. The germline V gene has CDR1 SSHAT and CDR2 FNYEAQ (reference sequence). V shed 3 bases and J 7 bases; nucleotides not matched to a gene: 9. As DNA, the CDR3 is TGTGCCAGCAGCTTTGCTAGCGGGGCCTTTGGGACCCAGTACTTC. Its protein is CASSFASGAFGTQYF.